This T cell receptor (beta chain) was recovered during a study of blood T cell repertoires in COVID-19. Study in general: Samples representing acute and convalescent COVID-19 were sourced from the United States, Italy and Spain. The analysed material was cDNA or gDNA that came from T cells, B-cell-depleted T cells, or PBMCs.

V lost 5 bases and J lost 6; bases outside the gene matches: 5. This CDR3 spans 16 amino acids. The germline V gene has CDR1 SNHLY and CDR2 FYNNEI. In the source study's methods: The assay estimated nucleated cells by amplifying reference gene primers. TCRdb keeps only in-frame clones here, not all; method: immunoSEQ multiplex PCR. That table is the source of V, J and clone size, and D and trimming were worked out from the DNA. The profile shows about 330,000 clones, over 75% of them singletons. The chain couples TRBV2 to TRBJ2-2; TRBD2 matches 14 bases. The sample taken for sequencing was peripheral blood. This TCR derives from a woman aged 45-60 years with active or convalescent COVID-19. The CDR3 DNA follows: TGTGCCAGCAGTAAGGGACTAGCGGGAGCCTCCGGGGAGCTGTTTTTT. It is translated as CASSKGLAGASGELFF.